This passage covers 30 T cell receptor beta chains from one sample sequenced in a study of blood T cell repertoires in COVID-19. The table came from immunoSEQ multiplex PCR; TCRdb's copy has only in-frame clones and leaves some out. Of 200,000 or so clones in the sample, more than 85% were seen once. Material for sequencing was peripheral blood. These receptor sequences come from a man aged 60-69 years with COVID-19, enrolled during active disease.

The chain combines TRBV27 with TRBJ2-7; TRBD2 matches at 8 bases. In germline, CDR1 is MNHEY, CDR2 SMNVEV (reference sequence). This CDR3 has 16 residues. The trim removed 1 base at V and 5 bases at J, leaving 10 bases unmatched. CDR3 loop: CASSLFASGTRNEQYF. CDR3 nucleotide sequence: TGTGCCAGCAGTTTATTCGCGTCCGGGACTAGAAACGAGCAGTACTTC.

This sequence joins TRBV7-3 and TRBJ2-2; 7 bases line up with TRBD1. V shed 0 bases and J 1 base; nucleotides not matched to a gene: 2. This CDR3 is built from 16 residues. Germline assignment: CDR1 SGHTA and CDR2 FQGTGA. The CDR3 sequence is CASSLTRGRNTGELFF. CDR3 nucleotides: TGTGCCAGCAGCTTAACAAGGGGGCGGAACACCGGGGAGCTGTTTTTT.

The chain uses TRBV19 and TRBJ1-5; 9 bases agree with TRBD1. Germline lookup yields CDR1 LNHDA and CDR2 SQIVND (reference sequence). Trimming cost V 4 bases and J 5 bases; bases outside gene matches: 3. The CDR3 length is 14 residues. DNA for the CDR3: TGTGCCAGTAGTAGGGACAGGGTGGATCAGCCCCAGCATTTT. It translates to CASSRDRVDQPQHF. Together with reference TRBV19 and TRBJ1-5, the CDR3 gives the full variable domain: DGGITQSPKYLFRKEGQNVTLSCEQNLNHDAMYWYRQDPGQGLRLIYYSQIVNDFQKGDIAEGYSVSREKKESFPLTVTSAQKNPTAFYLCASSRDRVDQPQHFGDGTRLSIL.

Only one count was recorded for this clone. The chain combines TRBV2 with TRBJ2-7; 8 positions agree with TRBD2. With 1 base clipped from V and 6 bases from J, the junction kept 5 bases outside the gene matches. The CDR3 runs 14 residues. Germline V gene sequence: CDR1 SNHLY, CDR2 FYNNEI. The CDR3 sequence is CASSEVLAVAEQYF. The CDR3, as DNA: TGTGCCAGCAGTGAAGTACTAGCGGTCGCCGAGCAGTACTTC.

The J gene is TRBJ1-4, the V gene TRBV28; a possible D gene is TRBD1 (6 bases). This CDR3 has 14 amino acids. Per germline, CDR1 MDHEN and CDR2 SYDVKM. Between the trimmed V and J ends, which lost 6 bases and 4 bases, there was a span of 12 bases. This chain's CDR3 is CASSRTANNEKLFF. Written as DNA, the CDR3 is TGTGCCAGCAGCCGGACAGCTAATAATGAAAAACTGTTTTTT.

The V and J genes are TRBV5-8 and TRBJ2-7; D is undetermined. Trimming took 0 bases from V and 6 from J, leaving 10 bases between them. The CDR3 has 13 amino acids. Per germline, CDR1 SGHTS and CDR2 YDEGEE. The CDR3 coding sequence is TGTGCCAGCAGCTTGGTTCTGCGCCTCGAGCAGTACTTC. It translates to CASSLVLRLEQYF.

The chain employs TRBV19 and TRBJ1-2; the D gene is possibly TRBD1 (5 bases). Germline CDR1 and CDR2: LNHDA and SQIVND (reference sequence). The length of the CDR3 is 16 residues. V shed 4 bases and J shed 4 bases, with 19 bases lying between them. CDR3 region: CASSTGSFGTTYGYTF. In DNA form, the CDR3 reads TGTGCCAGTAGTACTGGTTCCTTTGGGACTACCTATGGCTACACCTTC.

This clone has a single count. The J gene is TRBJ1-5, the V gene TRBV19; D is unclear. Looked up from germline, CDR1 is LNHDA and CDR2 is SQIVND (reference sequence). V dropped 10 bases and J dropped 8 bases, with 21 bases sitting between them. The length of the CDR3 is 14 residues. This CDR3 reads CATSDRLMFEPQHF. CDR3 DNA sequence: TGTGCCACTTCCGACCGACTCATGTTTGAGCCCCAGCATTTT. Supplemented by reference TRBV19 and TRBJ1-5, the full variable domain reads DGGITQSPKYLFRKEGQNVTLSCEQNLNHDAMYWYRQDPGQGLRLIYYSQIVNDFQKGDIAEGYSVSREKKESFPLTVTSAQKNPTAFYLCATSDRLMFEPQHFGDGTRLSIL.

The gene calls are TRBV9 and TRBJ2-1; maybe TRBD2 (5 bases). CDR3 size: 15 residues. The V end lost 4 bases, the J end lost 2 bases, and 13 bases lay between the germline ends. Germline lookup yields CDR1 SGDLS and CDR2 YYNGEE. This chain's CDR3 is CASSQGEGPYNEQFF. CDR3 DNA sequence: TGTGCCAGCAGCCAAGGAGAGGGCCCCTACAATGAGCAGTTCTTC.

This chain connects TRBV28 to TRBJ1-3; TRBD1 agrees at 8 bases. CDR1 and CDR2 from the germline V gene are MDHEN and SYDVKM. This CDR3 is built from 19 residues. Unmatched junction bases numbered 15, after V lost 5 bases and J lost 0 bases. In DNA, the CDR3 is TGTGCCAGCAGTCCCACCGGGACAGGAAGTCCTCTCTCTGGAAACACCATATATTTT. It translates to CASSPTGTGSPLSGNTIYF.

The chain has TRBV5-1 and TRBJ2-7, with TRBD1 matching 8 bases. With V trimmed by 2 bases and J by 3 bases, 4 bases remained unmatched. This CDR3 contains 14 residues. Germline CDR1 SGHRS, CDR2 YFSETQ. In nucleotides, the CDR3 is TGCGCCAGCAGCTTCCAACAGGGGGTCTACGAGCAGTACTTC. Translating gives CASSFQQGVYEQYF.

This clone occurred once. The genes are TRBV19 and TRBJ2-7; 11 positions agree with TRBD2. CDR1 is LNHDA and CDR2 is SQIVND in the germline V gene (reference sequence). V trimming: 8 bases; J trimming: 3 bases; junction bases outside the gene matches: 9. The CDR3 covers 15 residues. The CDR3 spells CASRATSGGNYEQYF. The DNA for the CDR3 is TGTGCCAGTCGTGCCACTAGCGGGGGTAACTACGAGCAGTACTTC.

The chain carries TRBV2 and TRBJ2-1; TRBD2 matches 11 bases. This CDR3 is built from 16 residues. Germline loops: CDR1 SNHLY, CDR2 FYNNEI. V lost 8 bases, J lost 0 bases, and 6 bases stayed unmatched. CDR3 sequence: CASGTTSGSSYNEQFF. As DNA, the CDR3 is TGTGCCAGCGGCACCACTAGCGGGAGCTCCTACAATGAGCAGTTCTTC.

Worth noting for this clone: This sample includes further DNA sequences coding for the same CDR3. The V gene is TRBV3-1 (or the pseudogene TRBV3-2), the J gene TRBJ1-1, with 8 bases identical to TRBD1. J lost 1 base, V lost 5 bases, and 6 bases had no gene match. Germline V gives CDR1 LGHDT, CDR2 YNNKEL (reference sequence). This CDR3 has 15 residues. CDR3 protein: CASSAHRGENTEAFF. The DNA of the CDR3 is TGTGCCAGCAGCGCTCACAGGGGGGAGAACACTGAAGCTTTCTTT.

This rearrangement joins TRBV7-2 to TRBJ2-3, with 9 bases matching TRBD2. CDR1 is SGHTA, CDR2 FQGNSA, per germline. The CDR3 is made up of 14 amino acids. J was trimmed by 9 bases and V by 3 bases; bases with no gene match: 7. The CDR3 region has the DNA TGTGCCAGCAGCTTTTTAGCGGGAGCTGACACGCAGTATTTT. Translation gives CASSFLAGADTQYF. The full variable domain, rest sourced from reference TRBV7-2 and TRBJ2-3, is GAGVSQSPSNKVTEKGKDVELRCDPISGHTALYWYRQSLGQGLEFLIYFQGNSAPDKSGLPSDRFSAERTGGSVSTLTIQRTQQEDSAVYLCASSFLAGADTQYFGPGTRLTVL.

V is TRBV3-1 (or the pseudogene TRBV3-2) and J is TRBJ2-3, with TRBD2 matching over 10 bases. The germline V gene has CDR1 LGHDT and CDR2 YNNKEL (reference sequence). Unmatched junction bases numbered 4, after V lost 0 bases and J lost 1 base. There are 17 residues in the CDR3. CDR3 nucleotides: TGTGCCAGCAGCCAAGAAAAAACTAGCGGGGGCACAGATACGCAGTATTTT. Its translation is CASSQEKTSGGTDTQYF.

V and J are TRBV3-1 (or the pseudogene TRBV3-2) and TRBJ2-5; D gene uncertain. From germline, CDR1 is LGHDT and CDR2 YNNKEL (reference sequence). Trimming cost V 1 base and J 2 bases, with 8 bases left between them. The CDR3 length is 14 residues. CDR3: CASSQAGPQETQYF. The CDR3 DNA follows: TGTGCCAGCAGCCAAGCGGGTCCACAAGAGACCCAGTACTTC.

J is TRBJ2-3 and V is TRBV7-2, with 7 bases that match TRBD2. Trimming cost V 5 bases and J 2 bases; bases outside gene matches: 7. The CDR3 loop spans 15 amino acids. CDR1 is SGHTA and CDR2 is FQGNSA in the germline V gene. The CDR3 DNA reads TGTGCCAGCAGCCCAGTGGGGACTAACACAGATACGCAGTATTTT. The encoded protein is CASSPVGTNTDTQYF.

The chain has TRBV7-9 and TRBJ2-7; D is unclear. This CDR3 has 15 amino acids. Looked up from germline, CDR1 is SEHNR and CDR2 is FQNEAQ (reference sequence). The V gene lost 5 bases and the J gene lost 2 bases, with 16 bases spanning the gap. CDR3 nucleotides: TGTGCCAGCAGCCAGCGCTCCCTTCATACCTACGAGCAGTACTTC. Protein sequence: CASSQRSLHTYEQYF.

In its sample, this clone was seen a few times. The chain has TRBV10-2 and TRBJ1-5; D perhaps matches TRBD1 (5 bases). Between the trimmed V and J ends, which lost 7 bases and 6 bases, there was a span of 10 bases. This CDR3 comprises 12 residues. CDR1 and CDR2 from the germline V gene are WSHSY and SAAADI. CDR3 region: CASKGGGQPQHF. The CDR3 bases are TGCGCCAGCAAAGGCGGGGGTCAGCCCCAGCATTTT.

The CDR3 region has the DNA TGCGCCAGCAGCCAGGGACAGGGGCCAAGCTCCTACGAGCAGTACTTC. Its protein product is CASSQGQGPSSYEQYF. The rearrangement joins TRBV4-1 to TRBJ2-7, with 10 bases fitting TRBD1. V shed 3 bases, J shed 0 bases, and the junction held 5 bases outside the gene matches. Germline assignment: CDR1 MGHRA and CDR2 YSYEKL. This CDR3 contains 16 residues.

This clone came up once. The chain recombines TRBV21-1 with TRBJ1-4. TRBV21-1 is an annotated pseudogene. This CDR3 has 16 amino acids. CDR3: CASSKRRGGRDEKLFF. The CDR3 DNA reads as TGTGCCAGCAGCAAGCGGAGGGGGGGTAGGGATGAAAAACTGTTTTTT.

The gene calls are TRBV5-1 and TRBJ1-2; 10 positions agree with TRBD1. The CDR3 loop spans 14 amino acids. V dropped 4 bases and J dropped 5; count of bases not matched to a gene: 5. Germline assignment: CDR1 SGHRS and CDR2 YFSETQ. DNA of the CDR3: TGCGCCAGCAGCCTGACAGGGGGCGAGTATGGCTACACCTTC. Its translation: CASSLTGGEYGYTF.

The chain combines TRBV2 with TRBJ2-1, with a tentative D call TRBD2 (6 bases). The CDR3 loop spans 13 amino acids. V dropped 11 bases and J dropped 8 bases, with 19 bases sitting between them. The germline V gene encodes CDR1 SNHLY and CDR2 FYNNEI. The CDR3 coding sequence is TGTGCCGAGAGTCAGGAGGGCCGAGATGAGCAGTTCTTC. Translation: CAESQEGRDEQFF.

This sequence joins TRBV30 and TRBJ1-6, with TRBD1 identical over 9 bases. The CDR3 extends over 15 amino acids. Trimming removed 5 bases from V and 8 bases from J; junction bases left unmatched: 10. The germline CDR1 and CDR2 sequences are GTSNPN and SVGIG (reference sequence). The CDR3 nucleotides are TGTGCCTGGGCTTACCGGGACAGGGCCCATTCACCCCTCCACTTT. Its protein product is CAWAYRDRAHSPLHF.

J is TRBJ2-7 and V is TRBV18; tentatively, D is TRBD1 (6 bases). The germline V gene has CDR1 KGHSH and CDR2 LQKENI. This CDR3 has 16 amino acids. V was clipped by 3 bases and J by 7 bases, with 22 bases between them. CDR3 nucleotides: TGTGCCAGCTCACCCCCCTCTGCCAGGGGTTCGGGGGAGCAGTACTTC. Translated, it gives CASSPPSARGSGEQYF.

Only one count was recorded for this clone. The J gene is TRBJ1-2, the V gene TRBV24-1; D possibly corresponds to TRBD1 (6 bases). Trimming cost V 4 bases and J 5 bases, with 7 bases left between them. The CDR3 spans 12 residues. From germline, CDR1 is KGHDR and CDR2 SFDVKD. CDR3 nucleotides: TGTGCCACCAGTGAGCAGGGGTATGGCTACACCTTC. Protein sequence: CATSEQGYGYTF.

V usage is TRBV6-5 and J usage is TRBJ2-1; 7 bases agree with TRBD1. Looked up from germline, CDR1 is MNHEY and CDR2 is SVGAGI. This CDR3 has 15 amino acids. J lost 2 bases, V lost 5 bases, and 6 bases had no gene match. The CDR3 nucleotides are TGTGCCAGCAGTCCCGGGACAGAGCCCTACAATGAGCAGTTCTTC. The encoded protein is CASSPGTEPYNEQFF.

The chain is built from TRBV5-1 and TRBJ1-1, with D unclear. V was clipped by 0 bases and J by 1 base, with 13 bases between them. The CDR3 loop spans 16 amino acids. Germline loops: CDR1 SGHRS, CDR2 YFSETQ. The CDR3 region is CASSLVGSGGNTEAFF. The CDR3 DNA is TGCGCCAGCAGCTTGGTTGGAAGCGGCGGGAACACTGAAGCTTTCTTT.

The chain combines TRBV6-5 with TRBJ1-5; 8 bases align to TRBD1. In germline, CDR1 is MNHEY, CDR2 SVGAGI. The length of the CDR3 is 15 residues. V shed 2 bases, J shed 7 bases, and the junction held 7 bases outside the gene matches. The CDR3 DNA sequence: TGTGCCAGCAGTTACGACAGACAGGGGAAACAGCCCCAGCATTTT. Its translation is CASSYDRQGKQPQHF.